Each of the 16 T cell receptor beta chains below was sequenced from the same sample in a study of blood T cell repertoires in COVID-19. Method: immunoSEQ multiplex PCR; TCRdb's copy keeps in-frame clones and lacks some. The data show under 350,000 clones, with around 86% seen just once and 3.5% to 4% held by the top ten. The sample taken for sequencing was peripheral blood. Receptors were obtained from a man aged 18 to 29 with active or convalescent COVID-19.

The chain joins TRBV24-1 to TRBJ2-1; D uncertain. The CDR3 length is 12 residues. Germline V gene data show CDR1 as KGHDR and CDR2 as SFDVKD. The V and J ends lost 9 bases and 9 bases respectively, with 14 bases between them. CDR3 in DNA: TGTGCCACCGGGTACAGTTCGCGTGAGCAGTTCTTC. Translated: CATGYSSREQFF.

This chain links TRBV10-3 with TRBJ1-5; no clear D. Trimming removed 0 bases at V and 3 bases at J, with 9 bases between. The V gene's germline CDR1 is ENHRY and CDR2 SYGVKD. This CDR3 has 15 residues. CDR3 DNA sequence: TGTGCCATCAGTGAGTCGACACAGCACAATCAGCCCCAGCATTTT. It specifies CAISESTQHNQPQHF.

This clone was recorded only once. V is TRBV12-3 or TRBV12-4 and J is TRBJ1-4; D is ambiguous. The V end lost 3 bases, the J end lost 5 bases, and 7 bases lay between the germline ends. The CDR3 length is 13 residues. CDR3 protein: CASSFTENEKLFF. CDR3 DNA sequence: TGTGCCAGCAGTTTTACAGAGAATGAAAAACTGTTTTTT.

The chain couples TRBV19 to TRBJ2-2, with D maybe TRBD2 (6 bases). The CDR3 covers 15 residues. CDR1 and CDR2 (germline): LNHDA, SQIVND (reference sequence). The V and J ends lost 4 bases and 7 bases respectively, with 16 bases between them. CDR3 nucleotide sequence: TGTGCCAGTAGTAGTCCCGGGACTCTTGGCGGGGAGCTGTTTTTT. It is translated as CASSSPGTLGGELFF.

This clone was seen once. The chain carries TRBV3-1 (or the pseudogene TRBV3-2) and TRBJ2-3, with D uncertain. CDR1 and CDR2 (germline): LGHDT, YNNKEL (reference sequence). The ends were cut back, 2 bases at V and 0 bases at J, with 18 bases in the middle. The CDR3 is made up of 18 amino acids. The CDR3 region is CASSQQHQVVGSTDTQYF. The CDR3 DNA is TGTGCCAGCAGCCAACAACACCAGGTAGTGGGTAGCACAGATACGCAGTATTTT.

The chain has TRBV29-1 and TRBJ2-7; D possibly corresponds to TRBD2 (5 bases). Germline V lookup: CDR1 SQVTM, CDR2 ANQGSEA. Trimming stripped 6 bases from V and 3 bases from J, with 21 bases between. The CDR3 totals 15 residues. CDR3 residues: CSVLGGLENDYEQYF. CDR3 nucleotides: TGCAGCGTCCTCGGAGGTCTCGAGAACGACTACGAGCAGTACTTC.

CDR3 in amino acids: CASSQVDNEQFF. In nucleotides, the CDR3 is TGTGCCAGCAGCCAAGTAGACAATGAGCAGTTCTTC. The chain joins TRBV3-1 (or the pseudogene TRBV3-2) to TRBJ2-1; D unclear. The germline V gene encodes CDR1 LGHDT and CDR2 YNNKEL (reference sequence). The V end was cut by 1 base, the J end by 5 bases, with 3 bases between. This CDR3 is built from 12 residues.

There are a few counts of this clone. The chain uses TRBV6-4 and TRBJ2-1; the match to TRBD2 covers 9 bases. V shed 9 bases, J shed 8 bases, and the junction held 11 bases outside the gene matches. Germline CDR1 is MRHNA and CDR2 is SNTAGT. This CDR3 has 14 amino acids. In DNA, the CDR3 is TGTGCCAGTAGGAAAGCGGGAGGTCGGGATGAGCAGTTCTTC. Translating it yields CASRKAGGRDEQFF.

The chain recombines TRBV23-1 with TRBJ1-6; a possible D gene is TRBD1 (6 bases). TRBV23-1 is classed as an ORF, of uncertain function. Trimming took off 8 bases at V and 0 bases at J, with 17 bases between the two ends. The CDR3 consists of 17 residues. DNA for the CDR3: TGCGCCAGCTCCAAGGGGGGGCGTAGCTCCTATAATTCACCCCTCCACTTT. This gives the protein CASSKGGRSSYNSPLHF.

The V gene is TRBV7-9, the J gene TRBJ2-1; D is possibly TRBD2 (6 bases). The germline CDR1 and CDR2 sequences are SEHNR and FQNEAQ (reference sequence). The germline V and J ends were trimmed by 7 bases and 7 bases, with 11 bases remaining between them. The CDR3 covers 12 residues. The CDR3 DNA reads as TGTGCCAGCATCGTACGGGAGAATGAGCAGTTCTTC. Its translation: CASIVRENEQFF. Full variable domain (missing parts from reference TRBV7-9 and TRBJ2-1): DTGVSQNPRHKITKRGQNVTFRCDPISEHNRLYWYRQTLGQGPEFLTYFQNEAQLEKSRLLSDRFSAERPKGSFSTLEIQRTEQGDSAMYLCASIVRENEQFFGPGTRLTVL.

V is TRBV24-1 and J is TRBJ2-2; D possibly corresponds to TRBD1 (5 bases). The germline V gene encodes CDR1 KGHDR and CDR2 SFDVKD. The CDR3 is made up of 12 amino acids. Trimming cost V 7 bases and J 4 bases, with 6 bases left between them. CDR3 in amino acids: CATRGRTGELFF. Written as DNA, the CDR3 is TGTGCCACCAGGGGGCGCACCGGGGAGCTGTTTTTT.

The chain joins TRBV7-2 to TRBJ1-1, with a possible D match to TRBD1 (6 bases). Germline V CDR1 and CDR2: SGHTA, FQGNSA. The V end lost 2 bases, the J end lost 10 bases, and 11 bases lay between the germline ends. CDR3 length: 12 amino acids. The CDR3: CASSLTGFGAFF. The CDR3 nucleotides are TGTGCCAGCAGCTTAACAGGGTTCGGAGCTTTCTTT.

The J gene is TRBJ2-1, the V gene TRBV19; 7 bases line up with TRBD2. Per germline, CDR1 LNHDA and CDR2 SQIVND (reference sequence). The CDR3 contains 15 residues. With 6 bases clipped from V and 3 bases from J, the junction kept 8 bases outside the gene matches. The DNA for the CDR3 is TGTGCCAGTAGAGAAATGAGCGGGGACTACAATGAGCAGTTCTTC. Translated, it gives CASREMSGDYNEQFF.

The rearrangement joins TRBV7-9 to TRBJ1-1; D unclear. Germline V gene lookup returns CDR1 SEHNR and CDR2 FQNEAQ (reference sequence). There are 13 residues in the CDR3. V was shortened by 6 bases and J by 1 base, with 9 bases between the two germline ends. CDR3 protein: CASSTQKNTEAFF. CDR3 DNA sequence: TGTGCCAGCAGTACACAGAAGAACACTGAAGCTTTCTTT.

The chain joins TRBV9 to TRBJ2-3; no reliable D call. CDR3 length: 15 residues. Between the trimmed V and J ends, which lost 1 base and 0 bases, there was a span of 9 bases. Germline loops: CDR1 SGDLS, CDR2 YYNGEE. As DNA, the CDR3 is TGTGCCAGCAGCGTACGTACGGTTAGCACAGATACGCAGTATTTT. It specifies CASSVRTVSTDTQYF.

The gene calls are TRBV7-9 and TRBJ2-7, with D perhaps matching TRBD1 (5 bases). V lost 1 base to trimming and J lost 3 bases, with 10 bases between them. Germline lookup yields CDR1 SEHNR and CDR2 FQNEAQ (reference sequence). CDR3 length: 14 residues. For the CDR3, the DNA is TGTGCCAGCAGCTTAGACGGACAATTCTACGAGCAGTACTTC. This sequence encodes CASSLDGQFYEQYF.